The TCR beta chain described here comes from a study of identical twins. The CDR3 runs to 15 residues. Germline assignment: CDR1 DFQATT and CDR2 SNEGSKA (reference sequence). The V and J ends lost 6 bases and 7 bases respectively, with 25 bases between them. For this clonotype: No antigen is known for it.

Whole-study results and caveats: Possibly, invariant MAIT and iNKT cells partly confounded zero-insertion analyses. Sharing of beta out-of-frame sequences by twins showed a weaker excess.

Template switching introduced a universal primer site, and the cDNA bore unique molecular identifiers. Using its own MiXCR run on the 5' RACE reads, TCRdb lists one record per CDR3 protein. The repertoire holds 1.5 million to 2 million distinct CDR3 sequences, with around 29% as singletons. This receptor was identified in a newborn girl in good health. The chain uses TRBV20-1 and TRBJ2-7; D may be TRBD2 (6 bases). Sequences were obtained from cord blood. In DNA form, the CDR3 reads TGCAGTGCCCATCCCCAGGGAGGCCCCTACAATGAGCAGTACTTC. It codes for CSAHPQGGPYNEQYF.